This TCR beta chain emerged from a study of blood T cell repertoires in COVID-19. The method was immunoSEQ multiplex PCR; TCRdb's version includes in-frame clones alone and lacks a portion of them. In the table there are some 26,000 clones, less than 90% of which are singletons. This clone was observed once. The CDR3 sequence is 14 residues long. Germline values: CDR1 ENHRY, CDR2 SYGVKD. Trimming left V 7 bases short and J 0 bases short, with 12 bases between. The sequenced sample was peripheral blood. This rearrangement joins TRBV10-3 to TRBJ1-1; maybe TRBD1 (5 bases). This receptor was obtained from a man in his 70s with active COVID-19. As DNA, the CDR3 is TGTGCCATCAAGACAGAAACGATGAACACTGAAGCTTTCTTT. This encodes CAIKTETMNTEAFF.